The 30 T cell receptor beta chains in this list originate from one sample, sequenced in a study of T cell responses to AZD1222 COVID-19 vaccine (dated by TCRdb to the early 2020s). The library was made by the immunoSEQ multiplex PCR assay. TCRdb's version of the immuneACCESS table is confined to in-frame rearrangements and falls short of the full clone set. An unresolved V gene accounts for under half of the shortfall where checked; the remainder is of unknown origin. This sample comprises about 110,000 clones, roughly 92% of them detected only once. Jointly, the top ten make up less than 2.5% of the sample. According to the study, the label for this sample's time point signals: about 28 days (+/-7) after the second vaccine dose. The sequenced sample was peripheral blood, obtained 28 days after the second AZD1222 dose. The receptor set was obtained from an adult who received the AZD1222 COVID-19 vaccine.

The V gene is TRBV7-8, the J gene TRBJ1-6; a weak D match, TRBD1 (6 bases). Germline loops: CDR1 SGHVS, CDR2 FQNEAQ. The V gene lost 5 bases and the J gene lost 5 bases, with 10 bases spanning the gap. CDR3 size: 14 residues. Here the CDR3 reads CASSAGQHNSPLHF. CDR3 coding DNA: TGTGCCAGCAGCGCGGGACAACATAATTCACCCCTCCACTTT.

The genes are TRBV29-1 and TRBJ1-2; D gene unclear. The V gene lost 4 bases and the J gene lost 4 bases, with 13 bases spanning the gap. The germline gives CDR1 SQVTM, CDR2 ANQGSEA. The CDR3 contains 13 residues. This CDR3 is CSVAPDLFYGYTF. In nucleotides, the CDR3 is TGCAGCGTTGCCCCGGATCTCTTCTATGGCTACACCTTC.

This clone came up once. The chain uses TRBV4-2 and TRBJ2-5; 9 nucleotides line up with TRBD2. V lost 4 bases to trimming and J lost 3 bases; unmatched junction nucleotides: 9. The CDR3 runs 16 residues. Looked up from germline, CDR1 is LGHNA and CDR2 is YNFKEQ. The CDR3 DNA sequence: TGTGCCAGCAGCCCAGTTCAGCGGGGGGACAAAGAGACCCAGTACTTC. Protein product: CASSPVQRGDKETQYF.

The CDR3 DNA is TGTGCCAGCAGCCCGAACAGACGCTCCTACGAGCAGTACTTC. This translates into CASSPNRRSYEQYF. The rearrangement uses TRBV7-2 and TRBJ2-7, with unresolved D. Germline CDR1 SGHTA, CDR2 FQGNSA. This CDR3 is 14 amino acids long. V shed 5 bases and J shed 0 bases, with 11 bases lying between them.

The chain uses TRBV6-5 and TRBJ1-6; no definite D call. This CDR3 comprises 13 residues. V gave up 4 bases and J gave up 8 bases, with 9 bases separating them. Germline CDR1 MNHEY, CDR2 SVGAGI. CDR3 nucleotide sequence: TGTGCCAGCAGTTCATTGAAGTATTCACCCCTCCACTTT. Translated, it gives CASSSLKYSPLHF.

This clone has a handful of counts. The chain carries TRBV3-1 (or the pseudogene TRBV3-2) and TRBJ2-2; no clear D. The CDR3 covers 17 residues. Trimming cost V 2 bases and J 1 base, with 14 bases left between them. Germline V lookup: CDR1 LGHDT, CDR2 YNNKEL (reference sequence). The CDR3 is CASSQSSSWGNTGELFF. DNA of the CDR3: TGTGCCAGCAGCCAAAGCTCGTCCTGGGGGAACACCGGGGAGCTGTTTTTT.

This sequence joins TRBV10-3 and TRBJ1-4; 11 nucleotides match TRBD1. This CDR3 has 14 amino acids. After removal of 3 bases from V and 8 bases from J, the junction contained 2 bases not matched to a gene. CDR1 ENHRY and CDR2 SYGVKD come from the germline V gene. The CDR3 protein is CAISDGTGGEKLFF. The CDR3 DNA sequence: TGTGCCATCAGTGACGGGACAGGGGGGGAAAAACTGTTTTTT.

The rearrangement uses TRBV5-4 and TRBJ1-1, with TRBD1 matching over 7 bases. This CDR3 spans 14 amino acids. CDR1 is SGHNT and CDR2 is YYREEE in the germline V gene (reference sequence). Trimming took 4 bases from V and 3 from J; bases not matched to a gene: 6. CDR3 nucleotides: TGTGCCAGCAGCGATAAACAGGGGTACACTGAAGCTTTCTTT. Translated: CASSDKQGYTEAFF. The variable domain in full, with the rest retrieved from reference TRBV5-4 and TRBJ1-1, is ETGVTQSPTHLIKTRGQQVTLRCSSQSGHNTVSWYQQALGQGPQFIFQYYREEENGRGNFPPRFSGLQFPNYSSELNVNALELDDSALYLCASSDKQGYTEAFFGQGTRLTVV.

The chain carries TRBV3-1 (or the pseudogene TRBV3-2) and TRBJ1-2; 9 nucleotides match TRBD1. The CDR3 runs to 16 residues. Germline V gene lookup returns CDR1 LGHDT and CDR2 YNNKEL (reference sequence). V lost 6 bases to trimming and J lost 2 bases; unmatched junction nucleotides: 10. CDR3 coding DNA: TGTGCCAGCAGTCCGGACAGGGGATTCGGAAACTATGGCTACACCTTC. Encoded protein: CASSPDRGFGNYGYTF.

The V and J genes are TRBV4-3 and TRBJ2-3; no firm D call. The length of the CDR3 is 14 residues. Deletions cut 0 bases from V and 4 bases from J, with 8 bases between. Germline V gene data show CDR1 as LGHNA and CDR2 as YSLEER. This CDR3 is CASSQDPFPDTQYF. CDR3 coding DNA: TGCGCCAGCAGCCAAGATCCCTTCCCAGATACGCAGTATTTT.

The chain carries TRBV9 and TRBJ2-7; possible D gene TRBD1, 6 bases. Trimming pared 0 bases from V and 4 bases from J, leaving 14 bases between. Germline V gives CDR1 SGDLS, CDR2 YYNGEE. There are 15 residues in the CDR3. The CDR3 reads CASSVDWDTGYEQYF. The DNA for the CDR3 is TGTGCCAGCAGCGTAGATTGGGACACTGGTTACGAGCAGTACTTC. The whole variable domain, filled in from reference TRBV9 and TRBJ2-7, reads DSGVTQTPKHLITATGQRVTLRCSPRSGDLSVYWYQQSLDQGLQFLIQYYNGEERAKGNILERFSAQQFPDLHSELNLSSLELGDSALYFCASSVDWDTGYEQYFGPGTRLTVT.

V gene TRBV6-4 combines with J gene TRBJ2-2; no clear D gene. Germline V gene lookup returns CDR1 MRHNA and CDR2 SNTAGT. V dropped 3 bases and J dropped 2 bases, with 7 bases sitting between them. CDR3 length equals 14 residues. CDR3 sequence reads: CASSEFSNTGELFF. The CDR3 DNA follows: TGTGCCAGCAGTGAATTCAGTAACACCGGGGAGCTGTTTTTT.

V gene TRBV24-1 combines with J gene TRBJ2-7, with D possibly TRBD1 on 6 matching bases. This CDR3 is 12 amino acids long. Trimming removed 6 bases from V and 5 bases from J, with 10 bases in between. CDR1 is KGHDR, CDR2 SFDVKD, per germline. In nucleotides, the CDR3 is TGTGCCACCAGTTCCAGGGGCCACGAGCAGTACTTC. It is translated as CATSSRGHEQYF.

This clone was seen more than once but under ten times. This chain uses TRBV4-3 with TRBJ2-1, with 10 positions matching TRBD1. There are 15 residues in the CDR3. V was pared by 4 bases and J by 6 bases, with 6 bases of the junction left unmatched. Germline CDR1 LGHNA, CDR2 YSLEER. The CDR3 here is CASSLRTGGGNEQFF. In DNA form, the CDR3 reads TGCGCCAGCAGCCTTAGGACAGGGGGGGGCAATGAGCAGTTCTTC.

This chain links TRBV20-1 with TRBJ1-1; D might be TRBD1 (6 bases). The CDR3 runs to 11 residues. Germline V gene sequence: CDR1 DFQATT, CDR2 SNEGSKA (reference sequence). V was trimmed by 3 bases and J by 11 bases, leaving 13 bases between them. The CDR3 nucleotides are TGCAGTGCTAGTCAGGGGTTACGGGCTTTCTTT. This translates into CSASQGLRAFF.

V is TRBV2 and J is TRBJ1-5, with D possibly TRBD1 on 5 matching bases. The germline V gene encodes CDR1 SNHLY and CDR2 FYNNEI. The CDR3 is 14 residues long. Between the trimmed V and J ends, which lost 6 bases and 7 bases, there was a span of 16 bases. CDR3 DNA sequence: TGTGCCAGCAGGGCGGCTCAGGGAAAACAGCCCCAGCATTTT. This gives the protein CASRAAQGKQPQHF.

V gene TRBV6-5 combines with J gene TRBJ1-2; D may be TRBD1 (5 bases). The CDR3 length is 12 residues. The germline gives CDR1 MNHEY, CDR2 SVGAGI. V lost 10 bases, J lost 6 bases, and 15 bases lay in between. CDR3 sequence (DNA): TGTGCCATCATGGGGGTGGTCAATGGCTACACCTTC. Protein: CAIMGVVNGYTF.

Written as DNA, the CDR3 is TGTGCCAGCAGTGAGGACAGGAGTAATTCACCCCTCCACTTT. Encoded protein: CASSEDRSNSPLHF. This chain connects TRBV25-1 to TRBJ1-6, with TRBD1 matching over 7 bases. Per germline, CDR1 MGHDK and CDR2 SYGVNS. Trimming at V came to 3 bases and at J to 6 bases, leaving 2 bases not matched to a gene. The CDR3 is 14 amino acids.

This clone was seen a handful of times. The chain is built from TRBV20-1 and TRBJ1-6; a weak D match, TRBD1 (5 bases). There are 15 residues in the CDR3. Trimming took 3 bases from V and 11 from J, leaving 20 bases between them. The germline V gene encodes CDR1 DFQATT and CDR2 SNEGSKA (reference sequence). The CDR3 nucleotides are TGCAGTGCTAGTCATCCCGACCGCGACAGTGCACCCCTCCACTTT. Translation gives CSASHPDRDSAPLHF.

The V and J genes are TRBV11-3 and TRBJ1-5; 10 bases align to TRBD1. The ends lost 7 bases at V and 7 bases at J; junction bases unmatched: 22. Germline-derived CDR1 and CDR2 are SGHNT and YENEEA. CDR3 length: 19 residues. As DNA, the CDR3 is TGTGCCAGCAATTCCCGACCCCCCCTATGGGACAGGGGAAGGCAGCCCCAGCATTTT. Translation: CASNSRPPLWDRGRQPQHF.

In this sample, this clone turned up once. The J gene is TRBJ2-1, the V gene TRBV19; the match to TRBD1 covers 7 bases. The CDR3 runs to 13 residues. CDR1 is LNHDA, CDR2 SQIVND, per germline (reference sequence). The V and J ends lost 6 bases and 5 bases, in that order; junction bases with no gene match: 4. CDR3 sequence: CASRLTGNNEQFF. The CDR3, as DNA: TGTGCCAGTAGGCTGACAGGGAACAATGAGCAGTTCTTC. Full variable domain (outside the CDR3, taken from reference TRBV19 and TRBJ2-1): DGGITQSPKYLFRKEGQNVTLSCEQNLNHDAMYWYRQDPGQGLRLIYYSQIVNDFQKGDIAEGYSVSREKKESFPLTVTSAQKNPTAFYLCASRLTGNNEQFFGPGTRLTVL.

The chain couples TRBV7-2 to TRBJ2-1; D unresolved. V dropped 1 base and J dropped 4 bases, with 17 bases sitting between them. This CDR3 has 17 residues. Germline lookup yields CDR1 SGHTA and CDR2 FQGNSA. CDR3 sequence reads: CASSLESRSSPYNEQFF. CDR3 nucleotide sequence: TGTGCCAGCAGCTTAGAGTCCAGATCGAGCCCTTACAATGAGCAGTTCTTC.

The chain is built from TRBV11-3 and TRBJ2-1; TRBD2 matches 10 bases. This CDR3 region has 18 residues. The junction had 8 bases not matched to a gene; V was cut back by 0 bases and J by 3 bases. Germline CDR1 reads SGHNT; CDR2 reads YENEEA. In DNA form, the CDR3 reads TGTGCCAGCAGCTTAGACACGTCTAGCGGGGGTAACTACAATGAGCAGTTCTTC. Protein sequence: CASSLDTSSGGNYNEQFF.

This clone was seen once. J is TRBJ1-1 and V is TRBV30; tentatively, D is TRBD1 (5 bases). Germline V gene lookup returns CDR1 GTSNPN and CDR2 SVGIG (reference sequence). The CDR3 loop spans 13 amino acids. Trimming pared 4 bases from V and 7 bases from J, leaving 16 bases between. The CDR3 coding sequence is TGTGCCTGGACCACAAAAGGGGATCTTGAAGCTTTCTTT. This translates into CAWTTKGDLEAFF. Looking up the rest from reference TRBV30 and TRBJ1-1 gives the full variable domain: SQTIHQWPATLVQPVGSPLSLECTVEGTSNPNLYWYRQAAGRGLQLLFYSVGIGQISSEVPQNLSASRPQDRQFILSSKKLLLSDSGFYLCAWTTKGDLEAFFGQGTRLTVV.

V and J are TRBV4-1 and TRBJ1-2, with D unclear. The V gene's germline CDR1 is MGHRA and CDR2 YSYEKL. The CDR3 length is 15 residues. V was cut by 2 bases and J by 0 bases, with 10 bases left in between. CDR3 amino acids: CASSQNVAPNYGYTF. The CDR3, as DNA: TGCGCCAGCAGCCAAAATGTGGCCCCTAACTATGGCTACACCTTC.

CDR3 residues: CASSQGIRRGTEAFF. Here the CDR3 DNA reads TGCGCCAGCAGCCAAGGTATTCGCAGGGGCACTGAAGCTTTCTTT. The chain recombines TRBV4-1 with TRBJ1-1; weak D call: TRBD1 (6 bases). Germline lookup yields CDR1 MGHRA and CDR2 YSYEKL. The CDR3 sequence is 15 residues long. The ends were cut back, 1 base at V and 4 bases at J, with 13 bases in the middle.

This rearrangement joins TRBV18 to TRBJ1-5, with D uncertain. This CDR3 has 15 amino acids. Looked up from germline, CDR1 is KGHSH and CDR2 is LQKENI. Deletions cut 2 bases from V and 0 bases from J, with 8 bases between. The CDR3 protein is CASSPREHSNQPQHF. The CDR3 DNA is TGTGCCAGCTCACCAAGAGAACATAGCAATCAGCCCCAGCATTTT. Full variable domain (rest looked up from reference TRBV18 and TRBJ1-5): NAGVMQNPRHLVRRRGQEARLRCSPMKGHSHVYWYRQLPEEGLKFMVYLQKENIIDESGMPKERFSAEFPKEGPSILRIQQVVRGDSAAYFCASSPREHSNQPQHFGDGTRLSIL.

The chain is built from TRBV4-3 and TRBJ2-2; a weak D match, TRBD1 (5 bases). From germline, CDR1 is LGHNA and CDR2 YSLEER. This CDR3 contains 16 residues. V lost 0 bases and J lost 1, with 9 bases in between. The DNA of the CDR3 is TGCGCCAGCAGCCAAGATCCAACAGGGAACACCGGGGAGCTGTTTTTT. This translates into CASSQDPTGNTGELFF.

The chain links TRBV7-2 to TRBJ2-5; D unresolved. The germline V gene encodes CDR1 SGHTA and CDR2 FQGNSA. Deletions cut 6 bases from V and 5 bases from J, with 1 base between. The CDR3 runs to 9 residues. The CDR3 is CASRETQYF. In nucleotides, the CDR3 is TGTGCCAGCAGGGAGACCCAGTACTTC.

The CDR3 region is CATSEDSNTEAFF. The CDR3 DNA reads as TGTGCCACCAGTGAGGACAGTAACACTGAAGCTTTCTTT. This chain links TRBV24-1 with TRBJ1-1; D is perhaps TRBD1 (6 bases). Trimming took off 4 bases at V and 2 bases at J, with 7 bases between the two ends. CDR3 length: 13 residues. CDR1 and CDR2 from the germline V gene are KGHDR and SFDVKD.